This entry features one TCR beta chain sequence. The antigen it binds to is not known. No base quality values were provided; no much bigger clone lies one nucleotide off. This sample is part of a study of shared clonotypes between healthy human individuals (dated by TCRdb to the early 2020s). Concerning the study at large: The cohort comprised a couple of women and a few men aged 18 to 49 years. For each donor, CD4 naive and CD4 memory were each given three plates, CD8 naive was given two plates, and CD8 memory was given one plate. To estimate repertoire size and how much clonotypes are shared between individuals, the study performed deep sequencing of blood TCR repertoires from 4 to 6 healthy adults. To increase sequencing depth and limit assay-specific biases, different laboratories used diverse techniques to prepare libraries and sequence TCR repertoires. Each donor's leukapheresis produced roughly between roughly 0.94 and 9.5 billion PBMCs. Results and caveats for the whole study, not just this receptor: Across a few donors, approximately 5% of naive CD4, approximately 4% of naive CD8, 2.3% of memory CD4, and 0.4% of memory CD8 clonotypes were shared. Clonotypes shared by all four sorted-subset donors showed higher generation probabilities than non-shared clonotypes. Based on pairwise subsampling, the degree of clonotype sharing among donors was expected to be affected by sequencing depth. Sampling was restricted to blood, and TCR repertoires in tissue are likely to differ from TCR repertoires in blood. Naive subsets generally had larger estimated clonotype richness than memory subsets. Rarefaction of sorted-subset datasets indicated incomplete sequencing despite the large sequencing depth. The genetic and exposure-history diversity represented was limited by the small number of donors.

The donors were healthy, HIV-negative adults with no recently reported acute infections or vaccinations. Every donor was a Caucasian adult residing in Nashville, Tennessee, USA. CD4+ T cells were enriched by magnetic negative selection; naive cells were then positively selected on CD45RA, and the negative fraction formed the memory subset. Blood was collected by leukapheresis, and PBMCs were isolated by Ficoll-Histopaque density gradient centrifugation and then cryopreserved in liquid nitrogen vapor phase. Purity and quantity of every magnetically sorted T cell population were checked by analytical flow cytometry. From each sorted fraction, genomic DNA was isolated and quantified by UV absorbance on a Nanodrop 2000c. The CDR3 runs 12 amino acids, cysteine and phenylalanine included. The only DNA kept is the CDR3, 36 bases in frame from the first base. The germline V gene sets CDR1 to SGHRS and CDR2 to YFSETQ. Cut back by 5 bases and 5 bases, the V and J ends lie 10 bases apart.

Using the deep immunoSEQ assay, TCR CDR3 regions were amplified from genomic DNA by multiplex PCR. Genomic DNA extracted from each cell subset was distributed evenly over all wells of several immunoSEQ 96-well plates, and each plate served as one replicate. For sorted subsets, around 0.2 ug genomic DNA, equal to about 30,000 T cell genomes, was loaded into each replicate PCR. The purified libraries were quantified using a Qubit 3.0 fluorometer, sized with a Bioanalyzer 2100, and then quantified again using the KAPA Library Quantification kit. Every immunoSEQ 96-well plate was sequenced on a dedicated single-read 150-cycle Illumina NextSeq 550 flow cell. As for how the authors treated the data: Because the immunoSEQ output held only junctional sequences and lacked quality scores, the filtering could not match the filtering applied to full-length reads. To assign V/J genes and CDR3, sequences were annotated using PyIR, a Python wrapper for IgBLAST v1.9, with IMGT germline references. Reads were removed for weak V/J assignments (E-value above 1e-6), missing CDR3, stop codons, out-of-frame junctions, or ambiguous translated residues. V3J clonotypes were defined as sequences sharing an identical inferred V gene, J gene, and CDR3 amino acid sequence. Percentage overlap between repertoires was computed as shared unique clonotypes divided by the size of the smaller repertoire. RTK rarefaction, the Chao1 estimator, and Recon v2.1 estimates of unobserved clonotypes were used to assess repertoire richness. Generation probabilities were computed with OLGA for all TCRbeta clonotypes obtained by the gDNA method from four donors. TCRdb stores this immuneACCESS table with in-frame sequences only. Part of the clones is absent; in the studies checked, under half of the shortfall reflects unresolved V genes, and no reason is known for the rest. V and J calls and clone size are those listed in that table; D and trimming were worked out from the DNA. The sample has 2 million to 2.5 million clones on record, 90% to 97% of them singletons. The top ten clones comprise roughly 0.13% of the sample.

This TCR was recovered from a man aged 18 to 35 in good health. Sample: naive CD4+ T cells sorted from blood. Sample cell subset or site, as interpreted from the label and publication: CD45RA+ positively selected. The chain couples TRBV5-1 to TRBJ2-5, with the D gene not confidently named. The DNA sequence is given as TGCGCCAGCAGACCTCAAGGGGAGACCCAGTACTTC. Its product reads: CASRPQGETQYF.